This T cell receptor beta chain was documented in a study of long-term antiretroviral therapy in people with HIV. Germline CDR1 reads LGHNA; CDR2 reads YSLEER. The CDR3 consists of 15 residues. V gave up 0 bases and J gave up 4 bases; unmatched junction bases: 3. Concerning this clone itself: Its specificity is not known.

Study-level points and caveats: Clones that had undergone expansion before ART prevailed in the repertoire throughout all time points.

Researchers report immunoSEQ v3.0 was run at survey level. TCRdb's table, derived via immunoSEQ multiplex PCR, lists solely in-frame clones and lacks some. Among roughly 31,000 clones listed, about nine tenths were seen once. The rearrangement uses TRBV4-3 and TRBJ1-5, with TRBD1 identical over 7 bases. The TCR was taken from a man aged 50 to 59 with HIV. Specimen: unsorted PBMCs, collected around 5 years before starting antiretroviral therapy. The CDR3 reads CASSQDRQGNQPQHF. The DNA of the CDR3 is TGCGCCAGCAGCCAAGACCGACAGGGAAATCAGCCCCAGCATTTT.